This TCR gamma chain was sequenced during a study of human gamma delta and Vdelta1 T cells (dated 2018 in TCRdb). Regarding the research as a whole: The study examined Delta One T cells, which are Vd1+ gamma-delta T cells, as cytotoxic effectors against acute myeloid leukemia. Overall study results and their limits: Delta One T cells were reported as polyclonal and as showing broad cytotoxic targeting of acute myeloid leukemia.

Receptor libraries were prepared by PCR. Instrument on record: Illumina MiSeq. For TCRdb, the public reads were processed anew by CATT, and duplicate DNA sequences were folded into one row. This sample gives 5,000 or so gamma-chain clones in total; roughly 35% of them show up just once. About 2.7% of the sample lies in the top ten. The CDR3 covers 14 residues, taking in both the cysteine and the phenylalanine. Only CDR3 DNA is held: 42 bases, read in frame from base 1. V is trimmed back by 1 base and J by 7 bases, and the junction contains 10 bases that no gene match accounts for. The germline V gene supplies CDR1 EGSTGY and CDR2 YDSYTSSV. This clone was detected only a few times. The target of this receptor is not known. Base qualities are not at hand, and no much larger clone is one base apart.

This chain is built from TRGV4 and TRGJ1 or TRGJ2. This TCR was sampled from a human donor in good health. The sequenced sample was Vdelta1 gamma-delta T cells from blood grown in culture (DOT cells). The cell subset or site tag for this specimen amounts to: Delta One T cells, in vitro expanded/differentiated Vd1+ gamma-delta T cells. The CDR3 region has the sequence CATWDGPGGYKKLF. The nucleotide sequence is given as TGTGCCACCTGGGATGGCCCGGGTGGGTATAAGAAACTCTTT.